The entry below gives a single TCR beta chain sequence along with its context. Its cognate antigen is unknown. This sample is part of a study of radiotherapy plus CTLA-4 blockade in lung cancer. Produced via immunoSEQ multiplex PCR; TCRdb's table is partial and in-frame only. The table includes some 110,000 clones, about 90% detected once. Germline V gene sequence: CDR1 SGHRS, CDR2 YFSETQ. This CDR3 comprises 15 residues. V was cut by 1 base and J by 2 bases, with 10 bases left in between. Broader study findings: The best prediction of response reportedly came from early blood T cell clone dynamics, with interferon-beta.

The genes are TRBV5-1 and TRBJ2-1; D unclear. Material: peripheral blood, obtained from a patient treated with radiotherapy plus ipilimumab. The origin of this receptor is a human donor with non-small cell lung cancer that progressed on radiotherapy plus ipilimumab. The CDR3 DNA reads TGCGCCAGCAGCTTGCCCGGACCGACCTACAATGAGCAGTTCTTC. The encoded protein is CASSLPGPTYNEQFF.